Described below is a single T cell receptor beta chain sequence and its context. Antigen specificity is unknown. After stimulus-free culture, autoproliferating CFSE-dim and non-proliferating CFSE-high T cells were sequenced separately. 40 million to 50 million CFSE-labeled PBMCs were cultured around 7 days unstimulated, then replicate wells were pooled. PBMCs were labeled with around 0.5 uM CFSE and cultured without exogenous stimuli. Assay used: immunoSEQ multiplex PCR; TCRdb lists only in-frame clones, some missing. Of approximately 12,000 clones listed, 84% are singletons. Germline loops: CDR1 MNHEY, CDR2 SVGAGI. V lost 4 bases and J lost 7, with 16 bases in between. This CDR3 has 14 amino acids. This sample is part of a study of memory B cells and T cells in multiple sclerosis. General study findings and limits: Clone-set sizes differed between compartments, so shared clonotype counts needed normalization.

Sequenced: PBMCs from blood kept in culture. This chain joins TRBV6-5 and TRBJ1-2; D unresolved. The TCR comes from a human donor with multiple sclerosis. For the CDR3, the DNA is TGTGCCAGCAGTTTAAACTCCCAAGCTTTTGGCTACACCTTC. Its protein product is CASSLNSQAFGYTF.